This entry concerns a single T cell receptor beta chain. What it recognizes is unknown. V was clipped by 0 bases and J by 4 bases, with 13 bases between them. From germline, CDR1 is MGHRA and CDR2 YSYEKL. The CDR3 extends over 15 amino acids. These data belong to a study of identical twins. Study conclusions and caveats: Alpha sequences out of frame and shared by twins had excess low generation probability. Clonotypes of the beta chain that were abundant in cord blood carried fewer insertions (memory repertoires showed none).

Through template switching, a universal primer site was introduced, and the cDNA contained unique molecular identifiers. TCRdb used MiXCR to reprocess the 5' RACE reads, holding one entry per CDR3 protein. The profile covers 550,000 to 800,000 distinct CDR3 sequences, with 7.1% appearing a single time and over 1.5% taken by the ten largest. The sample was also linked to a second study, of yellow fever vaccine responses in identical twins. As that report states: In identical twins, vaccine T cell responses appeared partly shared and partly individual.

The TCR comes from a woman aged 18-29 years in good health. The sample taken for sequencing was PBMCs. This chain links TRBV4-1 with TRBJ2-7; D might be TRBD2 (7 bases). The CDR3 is CASSQDGQRGYEQYF. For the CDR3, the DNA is TGCGCCAGCAGCCAAGATGGACAGCGGGGTTACGAGCAGTACTTC.